This note documents a single TCR beta chain sequence. This clone's antigen is unknown. Per-base quality was not reported, and no clone a single base away is much larger than it. The sample comes from a study of cytomegalovirus exposure and HLA in healthy donors (dated by TCRdb to 2016 to 2017). Turning to the overall study: According to a later analysis, one platform produced both the roughly 120 validation repertoires and the 666 repertoires of the first cohort. The study combined high-throughput TCR immunosequencing, statistical association of individual TCRs with disease status, and machine learning to predict cytomegalovirus infection status. The study was designed to test whether signatures of past pathogen exposure could be identified by cataloging public T cell receptors. A separate validation cohort of 100 to 150 different subjects was used in addition to the approximately 700-subject first cohort. What the work shows at the level of the full study, not this receptor alone: In vitro tests confirmed that a few of the cytomegalovirus-associated TCR beta chains recognize cytomegalovirus antigens. A later analysis lacked HLA typing for the validation cohort, so it scored co-occurrence in that cohort across all 110 or so repertoires. In a later analysis, TCRs clustered in the first cohort were found to also tend to co-occur in the approximately 120 validation repertoires, with roughly 93% of cluster scores above 0. The classifier was reported to diagnose cytomegalovirus status with high specificity and sensitivity in both the original cohort and the validation cohort. While some public TCRs were present in many individuals, most TCR sequences turned up only very rarely across donors. The authors suggested that the approach could potentially be extended to other disease states and immunological phenotypes. The study gave a list of 150 to 200 TCR beta chains associated with cytomegalovirus.

The donors were included in the validation cohort of 120 subjects, a group kept apart from the approximately 650-subject first cohort. Library preparation employed the immunoSEQ multiplex PCR assay. The source study handled its data this way. A statistical classification framework was built for diagnosing cytomegalovirus status from the catalog of TCR beta chain sequences. TCRdb obtained this table from immuneACCESS and retained in-frame rearrangements with V and J assigned. These tables miss some clones; where compared with another copy, unresolved V genes account for less than half of the shortfall, and the remainder is unexplained. V and J calls and clone size are those listed in that table; D and trimming were worked out from the DNA. The table for this sample lists approximately 160,000 clones; roughly 89% of them were counted only once. The leading ten clones occupy around 3% of the sample.

From the germline V gene (reference sequence), CDR1 is MNHEY and CDR2 is SMNVEV. Its CDR3 holds 12 amino acids, cysteine through phenylalanine. Only CDR3 DNA remains: 36 bases, in frame from the first base. V is shortened by 5 bases, J by 3 bases, and the region joining them spans 5 bases. Here the chain combines TRBV27 and TRBJ2-1; the D gene is not confidently resolved. Sequences were obtained from PBMCs. The TCR sequence derives from a woman under 30 in good health and CMV-seropositive. The sequenced DNA: TGTGCCAGCAGTCCAGGCTACAATGAGCAGTTCTTC. Its translation reads: CASSPGYNEQFF.